This T cell receptor (beta chain) was retrieved from a study of OX40 agonist ivuxolimab in advanced cancers. This clone was observed once. Some clones are missing from TCRdb's copy, which holds only in-frame ones; the method was immunoSEQ multiplex PCR. The data contain tens of thousands of clones, roughly nine tenths of them seen just once; the ten biggest clones take up about 0.3%. CDR1 SGDLS and CDR2 YYNGEE come from the germline V gene. The CDR3 loop spans 15 amino acids. Trimming removed 3 bases at V and 0 bases at J, with 12 bases between. This sequence joins TRBV9 and TRBJ1-2; weak D call: TRBD1 (6 bases). The sequences come from CD4+ or CD8+ T cells sorted from blood, collected in a trial of the OX40 agonist ivuxolimab. The sequence came from an adult with an advanced solid tumor such as melanoma, head and neck, liver or kidney cancer. CDR3 sequence (DNA): TGTGCCAGCAGCGCGATCGGGACAACTAACTATGGCTACACCTTC. Translated, it gives CASSAIGTTNYGYTF.